This T cell receptor (beta chain) was obtained from a study of blood T cell repertoires in COVID-19. Some clones are missing from TCRdb's copy, which holds only in-frame ones; the method was immunoSEQ multiplex PCR. Found here are about 170,000 clones, 75% to 90% of them singletons; the top ten hold roughly 0.8%. The V and J ends lost 2 bases and 4 bases, in that order; junction bases with no gene match: 2. Germline CDR1 and CDR2: MNHEY and SMNVEV (reference sequence). The CDR3 loop spans 15 amino acids. Cohort placement rested on clinical history that participants reported themselves. For recovered donors of Cohort 3, there were two negative PCRs, clearance, or symptom resolution.

This TCR was sampled from a woman aged 18-29 years who had recovered from COVID-19. V gene TRBV27 combines with J gene TRBJ2-1; 10 positions match TRBD2. Sequenced input: PBMCs or T cells enriched from blood (not recorded which). This CDR3 is CASSLGLAEYNEQFF. The CDR3 DNA sequence: TGTGCCAGCAGTTTAGGACTAGCGGAATACAATGAGCAGTTCTTC.